This TCR beta chain is drawn from a study of cytomegalovirus exposure and HLA in healthy donors. On this clone: Its antigen is unknown.

Study results and caveats: The authors enumerated 150 to 200 TCR beta chains as linked to cytomegalovirus. Later genetic work tied a missense DCLRE1C variant to beta-chain V and J trimming. Sequencing likely generated an artifact that appeared as a cluster of highly shared sequence variants. According to an earlier analysis, most TCR beta V segments yielded productive rearrangements about 87% or about 30% of the time.

Vbeta (60) and Jbeta (13) primers were used in the PCR. Clones were read by immunoSEQ multiplex PCR, and TCRdb kept only the in-frame ones, dropping some. The data show 150,000 to 200,000 clones, roughly 85% seen once. The CDR3 has 15 amino acids. Germline V CDR1 and CDR2: LNHDA, SQIVND (reference sequence). V was pared by 3 bases and J by 6 bases, with 18 bases between. This receptor was taken from a woman in her 50s in good health and CMV-seropositive. The sequenced sample consisted of PBMCs. V gene TRBV19 combines with J gene TRBJ2-7; possibly TRBD1 for D (6 bases). CDR3 coding DNA: TGTGCCAGTAGTATCTCGTCAGGGGATCTCTCCGAGCAGTACTTC. It yields the protein CASSISSGDLSEQYF.